The next 20 T cell receptor beta chains were all read from a single sample in a study of monozygotic twins with inflammatory bowel disease. Following a re-call of the 5' RACE reads, TCRdb has one entry per CDR3 protein and lacks DNA. The listing contains 310,000 or so distinct CDR3 sequences. Material: blood. These receptors were collected from a human donor with ulcerative colitis or Crohn's disease, or a healthy co-twin of an affected twin (not recorded which).

V gene TRBV7-8 combines with J gene TRBJ2-1; no DNA is available, so the TRBD2 call from TCRdb remains unchecked. This CDR3 spans 23 amino acids. The V gene's germline CDR1 is SGHVS and CDR2 FQNEAQ. The CDR3 spells CASSLVGLAGGPKGPTRNNEQFF.

The CDR3 loop is CSALRRGKGEKLFF. The chain employs TRBV20-1 and TRBJ1-4; TCRdb picks TRBD1, but there is no DNA to check that call. The CDR3 extends over 14 amino acids. Germline CDR1 reads DFQATT; CDR2 reads SNEGSKA (reference sequence).

V usage is TRBV5-1 and J usage is TRBJ2-1; lacking DNA, the TRBD1 call made by TCRdb goes unchecked. The CDR3 has 14 amino acids. Germline-derived CDR1 and CDR2 are SGHRS and YFSETQ. CDR3 region: CASSLVRGENEQFF.

This chain uses TRBV5-1 with TRBJ2-1; TCRdb returns TRBD1, unconfirmable since there is no DNA. The CDR3 runs to 15 residues. CDR1 SGHRS and CDR2 YFSETQ come from the germline V gene. CDR3: CASSARGTGANEQFF.

This chain links TRBV7-2 with TRBJ2-3; TCRdb lists TRBD2, though no DNA is available to test this call. The CDR3 is made up of 16 amino acids. The germline V gene has CDR1 SGHTA and CDR2 FQGNSA. The CDR3 loop is CASSLASGGPRDTQYF. Full variable domain (missing parts from reference TRBV7-2 and TRBJ2-3): GAGVSQSPSNKVTEKGKDVELRCDPISGHTALYWYRQSLGQGLEFLIYFQGNSAPDKSGLPSDRFSAERTGGSVSTLTIQRTQQEDSAVYLCASSLASGGPRDTQYFGPGTRLTVL.

This chain uses TRBV20-1 with TRBJ1-5. This CDR3 contains 16 residues. Germline CDR1 and CDR2: DFQATT and SNEGSKA (reference sequence). CDR3 amino acids: CSARGGGAGFGQPQHF.

V usage is TRBV5-6 and J usage is TRBJ2-1; TCRdb indicates TRBD2, and absent DNA this call remains unverified. Germline-derived CDR1 and CDR2 are SGHDT and YYEEEE. The CDR3 is made up of 12 amino acids. CDR3 residues: CASKTLANEQFF.

The rearrangement joins TRBV3-1 to TRBJ2-7. Germline assignment: CDR1 LGHDT and CDR2 YNNKEL (reference sequence). The CDR3 loop spans 11 amino acids. CDR3 sequence: CASSSGNEQYF.

This sequence joins TRBV6-1 and TRBJ2-6; TCRdb designates TRBD1, a call that cannot be tested without DNA. The length of the CDR3 is 15 residues. The germline V gene has CDR1 MNHNS and CDR2 SASEGT. The CDR3 region is CASSMSLAGANVLTF.

The chain employs TRBV2 and TRBJ2-7; there is no DNA to check the TCRdb D call of TRBD2. Per the germline V gene, CDR1 is SNHLY and CDR2 is FYNNEI. This CDR3 is 13 amino acids long. CDR3 amino acids: CASREGVLNEQYF.

The V call is TRBV7-9, the J call TRBJ2-1. The germline V gene has CDR1 SEHNR and CDR2 FQNEAQ (reference sequence). CDR3 length equals 12 residues. CDR3 amino acids: CASSLVRYEQFF.

The rearrangement uses TRBV29-1 and TRBJ1-1; TCRdb indicates TRBD1, and absent DNA this call remains unverified. The CDR3 extends over 14 amino acids. Germline V gene data show CDR1 as SQVTM and CDR2 as ANQGSEA. CDR3 amino acids: CSVLEDRVGTEAFF.

The chain carries TRBV20-1 and TRBJ2-3; TCRdb calls TRBD2, which cannot be checked without DNA. CDR1 is DFQATT and CDR2 is SNEGSKA in the germline V gene (reference sequence). This CDR3 is 15 amino acids long. The CDR3 sequence is CSAQTTSGGLNTQYF.

The genes are TRBV7-2 and TRBJ2-2; TCRdb selects TRBD1, and the lack of DNA leaves this call unchecked. Germline loops: CDR1 SGHTA, CDR2 FQGNSA. The CDR3 has 17 amino acids. CDR3 amino acids: CASSAKSGTVNTGELFF.

J is TRBJ2-3 and V is TRBV29-1. The V gene's germline CDR1 is SQVTM and CDR2 ANQGSEA. CDR3 length: 11 residues. CDR3 protein: CSVTSTDTQYF.

This chain links TRBV28 with TRBJ2-3; with no DNA, the TCRdb D assignment of TRBD2 cannot be verified. CDR1 is MDHEN, CDR2 SYDVKM, per germline. CDR3 size: 14 residues. CDR3 loop: CASLRQGSRDTQYF.

The chain has TRBV5-6 and TRBJ2-2. Germline CDR1 and CDR2: SGHDT and YYEEEE. The CDR3 has 15 residues. The CDR3 sequence: CASSLWGRGTGELFF.

V usage is TRBV6-1 and J usage is TRBJ1-1. The germline gives CDR1 MNHNS, CDR2 SASEGT. CDR3 length: 13 residues. The chain's CDR3 is CASREASGTEAFF.

J is TRBJ1-6 and V is TRBV18; with no DNA, the TCRdb D assignment of TRBD1 cannot be verified. CDR3 length: 14 residues. Germline values: CDR1 KGHSH, CDR2 LQKENI. The CDR3 sequence is CASSPQAGRSPLHF.

J is TRBJ2-3 and V is TRBV5-1; TCRdb selects TRBD2, and the lack of DNA leaves this call unchecked. From germline, CDR1 is SGHRS and CDR2 YFSETQ. This CDR3 has 17 residues. CDR3 residues: CASSLDALATLVDTQYF.